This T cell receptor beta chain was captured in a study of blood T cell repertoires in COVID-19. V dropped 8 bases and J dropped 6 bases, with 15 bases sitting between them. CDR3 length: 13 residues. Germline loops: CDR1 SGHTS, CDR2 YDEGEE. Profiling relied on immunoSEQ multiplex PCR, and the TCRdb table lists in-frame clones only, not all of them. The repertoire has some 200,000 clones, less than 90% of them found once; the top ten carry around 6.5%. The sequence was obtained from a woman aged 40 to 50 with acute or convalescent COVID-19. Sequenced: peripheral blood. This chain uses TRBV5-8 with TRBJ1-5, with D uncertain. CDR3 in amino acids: CARDIGGCQPQHF. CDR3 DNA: TGTGCCAGAGATATCGGAGGCTGTCAGCCCCAGCATTTT.